This TCR beta chain was sequenced in a study of post-analysis software for immune sequencing data. The overall study: The study covered relapsing-remitting, secondary progressive and progressive-relapsing courses of multiple sclerosis.

This clonotype has a handful of counts. As yet, its antigen is unknown. Researchers reported that TCR beta cDNA libraries carried unique molecular identifiers. The source material, roughly 0.85 to 10 million T cells, gave rise to roughly 500,000 cDNA molecules. TCRdb reprocessed the PCR reads with MiXCR, giving one entry per CDR3 protein. The sample shows hundreds of thousands of distinct CDR3 sequences, roughly 38% of them seen only once. This CDR3 is built from 14 residues. Germline CDR1 and CDR2: LGHNA and YSLEER. Findings of the study overall: Strong co-clustering by F measure was seen for same-batch samples. Normalized Chao1 diversity in multiple sclerosis patients fell significantly below that of controls. Compared with controls, patients had more of 4 or 5 TRBV segments, including TRBV5-6, TRBV5-1 and TRBV20-1.

V is TRBV4-3 and J is TRBJ2-5; no definite D call. The J call may not be correct, given that the DNA end is closer to TRBJ2-7. This receptor was identified in a girl between 10 and 17 years old with multiple sclerosis. The sequencing sample was made of blood. CDR3 nucleotides: TGCGCCAGCAGCCAAGACCGGCGTTCAGACGAGCAGTACTTC. Amino acids: CASSQDRRSDEQYF.